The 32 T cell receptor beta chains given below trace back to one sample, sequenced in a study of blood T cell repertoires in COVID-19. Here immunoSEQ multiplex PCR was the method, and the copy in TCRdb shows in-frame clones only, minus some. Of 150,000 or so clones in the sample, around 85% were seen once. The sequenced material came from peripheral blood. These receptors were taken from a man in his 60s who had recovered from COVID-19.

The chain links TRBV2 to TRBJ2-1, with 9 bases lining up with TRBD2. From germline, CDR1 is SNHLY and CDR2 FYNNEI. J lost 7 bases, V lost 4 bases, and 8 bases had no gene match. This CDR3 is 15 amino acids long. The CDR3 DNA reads TGTGCCAGCAGTGTGGGGACTAGCAATTGGAATGAGCAGTTCTTC. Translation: CASSVGTSNWNEQFF. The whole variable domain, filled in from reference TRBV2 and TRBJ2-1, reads EPEVTQTPSHQVTQMGQEVILRCVPISNHLYFYWYRQILGQKVEFLVSFYNNEISEKSEIFDDQFSVERPDGSNFTLKIRSTKLEDSAMYFCASSVGTSNWNEQFFGPGTRLTVL.

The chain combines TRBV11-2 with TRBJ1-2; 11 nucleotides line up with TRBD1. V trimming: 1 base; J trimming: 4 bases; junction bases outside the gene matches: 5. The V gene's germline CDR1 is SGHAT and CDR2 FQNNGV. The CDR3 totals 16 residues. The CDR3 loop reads CASSLGGQGGIYGYTF. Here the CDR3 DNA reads TGTGCCAGCAGCTTAGGGGGACAGGGGGGTATCTATGGCTACACCTTC.

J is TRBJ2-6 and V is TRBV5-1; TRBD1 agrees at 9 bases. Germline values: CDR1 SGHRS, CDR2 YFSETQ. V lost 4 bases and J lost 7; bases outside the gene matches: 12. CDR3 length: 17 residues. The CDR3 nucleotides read TGCGCCAGCAGCCCGGAGTGGACAGGGGATGGAGCCAACGTCCTGACTTTC. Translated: CASSPEWTGDGANVLTF.

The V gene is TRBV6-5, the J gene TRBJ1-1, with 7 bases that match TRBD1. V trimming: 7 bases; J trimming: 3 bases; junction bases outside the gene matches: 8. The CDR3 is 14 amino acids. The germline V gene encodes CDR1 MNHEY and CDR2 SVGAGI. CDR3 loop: CASTPRQGDTEAFF. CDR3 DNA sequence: TGTGCCAGCACCCCTCGACAGGGCGACACTGAAGCTTTCTTT.

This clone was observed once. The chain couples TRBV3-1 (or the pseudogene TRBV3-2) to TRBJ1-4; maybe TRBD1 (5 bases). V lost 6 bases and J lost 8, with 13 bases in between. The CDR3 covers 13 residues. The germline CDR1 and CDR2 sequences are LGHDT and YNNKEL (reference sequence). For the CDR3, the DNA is TGTGCCAGCAGTTTTGGGGAGGGGGAAAAACTGTTTTTT. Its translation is CASSFGEGEKLFF.

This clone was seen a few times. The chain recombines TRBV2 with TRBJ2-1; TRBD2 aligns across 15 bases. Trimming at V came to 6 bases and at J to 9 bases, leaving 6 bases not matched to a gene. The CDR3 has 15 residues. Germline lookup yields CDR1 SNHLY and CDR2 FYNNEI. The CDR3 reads CASRWTSGGAVEQFF. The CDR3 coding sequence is TGTGCCAGCAGGTGGACTAGCGGGGGGGCCGTTGAGCAGTTCTTC.

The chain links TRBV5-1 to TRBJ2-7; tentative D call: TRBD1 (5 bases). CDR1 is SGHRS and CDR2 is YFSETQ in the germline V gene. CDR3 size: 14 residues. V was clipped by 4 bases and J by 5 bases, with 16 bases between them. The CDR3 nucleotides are TGCGCCAGCAGCCGAGACAGAAACAAAAACGAGCAGTACTTC. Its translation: CASSRDRNKNEQYF.

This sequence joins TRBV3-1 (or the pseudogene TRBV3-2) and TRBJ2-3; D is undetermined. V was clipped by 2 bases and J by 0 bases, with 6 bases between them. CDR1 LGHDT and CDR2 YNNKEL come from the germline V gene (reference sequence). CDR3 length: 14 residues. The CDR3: CASSQSSSTDTQYF. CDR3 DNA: TGTGCCAGCAGCCAATCTTCTAGCACAGATACGCAGTATTTT.

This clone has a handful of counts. The CDR3 loop reads CASRYQQGALGNQPQHF. The CDR3 region has the DNA TGCGCCAGCAGGTACCAACAGGGGGCACTTGGGAATCAGCCCCAGCATTTT. The chain employs TRBV10-1 and TRBJ1-5, with 9 bases matching TRBD1. Germline lookup yields CDR1 WNHNN and CDR2 SYGVQD (reference sequence). This CDR3 has 17 amino acids. V lost 6 bases, J lost 4 bases, and 13 bases stayed unmatched.

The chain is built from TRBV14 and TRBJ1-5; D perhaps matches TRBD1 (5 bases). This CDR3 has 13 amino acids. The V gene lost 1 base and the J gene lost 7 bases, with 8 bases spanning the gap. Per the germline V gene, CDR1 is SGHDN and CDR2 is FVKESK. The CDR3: CASSQVPGQPQHF. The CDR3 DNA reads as TGTGCCAGCAGCCAAGTGCCAGGGCAGCCCCAGCATTTT.

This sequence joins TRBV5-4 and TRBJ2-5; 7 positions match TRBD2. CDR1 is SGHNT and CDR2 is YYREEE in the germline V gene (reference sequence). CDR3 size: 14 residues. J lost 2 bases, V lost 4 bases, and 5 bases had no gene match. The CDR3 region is CASSGRGSQETQYF. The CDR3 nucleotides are TGTGCCAGCAGCGGGCGGGGGTCACAAGAGACCCAGTACTTC.

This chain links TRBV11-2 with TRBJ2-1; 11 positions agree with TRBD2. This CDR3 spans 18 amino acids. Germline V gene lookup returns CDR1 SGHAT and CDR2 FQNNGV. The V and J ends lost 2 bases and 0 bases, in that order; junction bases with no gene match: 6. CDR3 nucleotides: TGTGCCAGCAGCTTAAAGCCCACTAGCGGGGGCTCCTACAATGAGCAGTTCTTC. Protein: CASSLKPTSGGSYNEQFF.

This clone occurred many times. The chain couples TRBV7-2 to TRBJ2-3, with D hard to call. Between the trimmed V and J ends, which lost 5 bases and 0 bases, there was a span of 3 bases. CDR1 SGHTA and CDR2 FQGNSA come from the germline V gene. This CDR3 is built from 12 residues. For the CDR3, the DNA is TGTGCCAGCAGCCAAAGCACAGATACGCAGTATTTT. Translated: CASSQSTDTQYF.

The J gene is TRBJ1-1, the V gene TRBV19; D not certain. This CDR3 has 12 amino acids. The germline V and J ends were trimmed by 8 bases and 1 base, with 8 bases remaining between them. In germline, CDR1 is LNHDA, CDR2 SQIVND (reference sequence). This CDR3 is CASLGRNTEAFF. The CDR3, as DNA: TGTGCCAGTCTGGGCAGGAACACTGAAGCTTTCTTT.

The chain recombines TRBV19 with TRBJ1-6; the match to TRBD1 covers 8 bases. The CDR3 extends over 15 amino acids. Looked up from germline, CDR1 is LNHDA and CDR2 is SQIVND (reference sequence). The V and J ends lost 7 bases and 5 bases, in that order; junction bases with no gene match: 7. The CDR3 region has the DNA TGTGCCAGTAATCAGACAGGGGTCAATAATTCACCCCTCCACTTT. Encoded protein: CASNQTGVNNSPLHF.

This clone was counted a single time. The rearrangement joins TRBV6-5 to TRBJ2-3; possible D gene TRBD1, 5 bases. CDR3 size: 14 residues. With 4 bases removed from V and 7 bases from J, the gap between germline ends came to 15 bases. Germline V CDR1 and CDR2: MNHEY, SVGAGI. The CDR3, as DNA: TGTGCCAGCAGTTCAGGGTTATTGATTAATACGCAGTATTTT. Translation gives CASSSGLLINTQYF.

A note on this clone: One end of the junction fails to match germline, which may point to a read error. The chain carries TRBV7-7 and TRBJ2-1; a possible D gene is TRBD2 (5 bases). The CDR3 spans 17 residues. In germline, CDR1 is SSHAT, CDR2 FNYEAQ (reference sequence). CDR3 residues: CASSLALGRSSYNEQFF. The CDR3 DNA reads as TGTGCTAGCAGCTTAGCGTTGGGCCGAAGCTCCTACAATGAGCAGTTCTTC.

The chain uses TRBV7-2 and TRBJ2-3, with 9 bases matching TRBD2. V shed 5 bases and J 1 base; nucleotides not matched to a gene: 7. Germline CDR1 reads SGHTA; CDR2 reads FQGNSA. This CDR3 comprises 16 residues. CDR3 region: CASSPRGGGGTDTQYF. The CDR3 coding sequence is TGTGCCAGCAGCCCACGGGGCGGGGGGGGCACAGATACGCAGTATTTT.

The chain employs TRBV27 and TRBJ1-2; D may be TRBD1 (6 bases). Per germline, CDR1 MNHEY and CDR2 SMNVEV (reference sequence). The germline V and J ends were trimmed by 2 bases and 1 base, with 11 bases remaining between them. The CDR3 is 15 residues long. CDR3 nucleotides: TGTGCCAGCAGTTTACTGGGGGCAAATAACTATGGCTACACCTTC. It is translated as CASSLLGANNYGYTF.

CDR3: CSTTGIDSGANVLTF. Here the CDR3 DNA reads TGCAGTACGACAGGGATTGACTCTGGGGCCAACGTCCTGACTTTC. J is TRBJ2-6 and V is TRBV29-1; 7 nucleotides agree with TRBD1. Germline CDR1 and CDR2: SQVTM and ANQGSEA. CDR3 size: 15 residues.

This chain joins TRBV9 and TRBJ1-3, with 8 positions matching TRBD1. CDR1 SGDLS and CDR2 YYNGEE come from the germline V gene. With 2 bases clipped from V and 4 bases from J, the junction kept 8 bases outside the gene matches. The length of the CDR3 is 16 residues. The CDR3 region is CASSVTQGARGNTIYF. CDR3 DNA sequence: TGTGCCAGCAGCGTTACTCAGGGGGCGCGAGGAAACACCATATATTTT.

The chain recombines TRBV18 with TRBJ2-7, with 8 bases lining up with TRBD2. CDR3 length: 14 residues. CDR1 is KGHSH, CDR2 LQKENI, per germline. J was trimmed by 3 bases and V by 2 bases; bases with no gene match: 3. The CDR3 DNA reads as TGTGCCAGCTCACCATCGGGGGGGATCTACGAGCAGTACTTC. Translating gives CASSPSGGIYEQYF. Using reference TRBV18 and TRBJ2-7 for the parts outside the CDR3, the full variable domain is NAGVMQNPRHLVRRRGQEARLRCSPMKGHSHVYWYRQLPEEGLKFMVYLQKENIIDESGMPKERFSAEFPKEGPSILRIQQVVRGDSAAYFCASSPSGGIYEQYFGPGTRLTVT.

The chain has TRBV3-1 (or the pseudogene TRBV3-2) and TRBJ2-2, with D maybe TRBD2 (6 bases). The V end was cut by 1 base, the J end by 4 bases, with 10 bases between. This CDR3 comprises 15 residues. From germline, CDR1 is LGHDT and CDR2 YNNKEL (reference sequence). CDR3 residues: CASSQGLGGTGELFF. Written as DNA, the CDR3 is TGTGCCAGCAGCCAAGGTCTGGGGGGCACCGGGGAGCTGTTTTTT.

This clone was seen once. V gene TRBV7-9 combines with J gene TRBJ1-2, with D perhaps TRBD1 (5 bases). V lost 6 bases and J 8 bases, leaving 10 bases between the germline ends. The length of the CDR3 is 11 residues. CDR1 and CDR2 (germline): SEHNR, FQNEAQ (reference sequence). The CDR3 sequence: CASSRGSGYTF. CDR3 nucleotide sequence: TGTGCCAGCAGTCGGGGGTCCGGCTACACCTTC. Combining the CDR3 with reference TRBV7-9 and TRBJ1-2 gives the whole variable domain DTGVSQNPRHKITKRGQNVTFRCDPISEHNRLYWYRQTLGQGPEFLTYFQNEAQLEKSRLLSDRFSAERPKGSFSTLEIQRTEQGDSAMYLCASSRGSGYTFGSGTRLTVV.

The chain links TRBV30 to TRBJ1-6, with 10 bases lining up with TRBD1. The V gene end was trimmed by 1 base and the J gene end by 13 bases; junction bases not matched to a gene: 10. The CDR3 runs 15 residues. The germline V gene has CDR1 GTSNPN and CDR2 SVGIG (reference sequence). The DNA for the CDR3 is TGTGCCTGGAGTGCAACCGGGACAGGGGAAATTCCCCTCCACTTT. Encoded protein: CAWSATGTGEIPLHF.

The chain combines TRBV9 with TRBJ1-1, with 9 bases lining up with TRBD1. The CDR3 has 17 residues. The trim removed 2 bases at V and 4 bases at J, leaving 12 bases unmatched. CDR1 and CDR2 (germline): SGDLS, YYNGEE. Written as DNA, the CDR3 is TGTGCCAGCAGCGTCGGCGGATTGGGACAGGGAGGCACTGAAGCTTTCTTT. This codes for CASSVGGLGQGGTEAFF.

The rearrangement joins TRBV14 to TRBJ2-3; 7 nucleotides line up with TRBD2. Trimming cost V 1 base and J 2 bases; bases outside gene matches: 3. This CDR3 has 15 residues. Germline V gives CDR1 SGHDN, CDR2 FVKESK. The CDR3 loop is CASSQGGGLTDTQYF. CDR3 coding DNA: TGTGCCAGCAGCCAAGGCGGGGGACTCACAGATACGCAGTATTTT.

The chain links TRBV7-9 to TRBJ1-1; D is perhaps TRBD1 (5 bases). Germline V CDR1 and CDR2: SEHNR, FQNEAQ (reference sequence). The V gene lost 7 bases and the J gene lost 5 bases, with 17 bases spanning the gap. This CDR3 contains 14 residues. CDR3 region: CASTWGERRTEAFF. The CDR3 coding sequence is TGTGCCAGCACCTGGGGGGAAAGGAGGACTGAAGCTTTCTTT.

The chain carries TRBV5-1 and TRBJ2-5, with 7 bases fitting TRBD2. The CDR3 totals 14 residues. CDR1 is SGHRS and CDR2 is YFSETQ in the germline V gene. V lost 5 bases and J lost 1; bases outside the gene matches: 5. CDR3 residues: CASRQTSSQETQYF. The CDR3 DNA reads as TGCGCCAGCAGACAGACTAGCTCCCAAGAGACCCAGTACTTC.

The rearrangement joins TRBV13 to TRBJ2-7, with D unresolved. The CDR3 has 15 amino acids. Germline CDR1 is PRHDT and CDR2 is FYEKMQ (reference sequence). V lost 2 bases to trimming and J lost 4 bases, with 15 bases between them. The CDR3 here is CASSLNGQPGYEQYF. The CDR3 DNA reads TGTGCCAGCAGCTTAAATGGTCAGCCAGGTTACGAGCAGTACTTC.

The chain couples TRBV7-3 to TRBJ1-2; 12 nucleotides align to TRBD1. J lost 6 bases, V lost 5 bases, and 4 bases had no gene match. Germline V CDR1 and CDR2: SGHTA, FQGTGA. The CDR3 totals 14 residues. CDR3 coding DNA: TGTGCCAGCAGCCCCGGGACAGGGGGCAATGGCTACACCTTC. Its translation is CASSPGTGGNGYTF.

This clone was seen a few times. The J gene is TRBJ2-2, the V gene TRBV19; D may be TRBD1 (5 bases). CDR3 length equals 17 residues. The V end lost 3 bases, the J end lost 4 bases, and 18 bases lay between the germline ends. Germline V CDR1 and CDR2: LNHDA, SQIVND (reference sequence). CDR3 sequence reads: CASSIRRQGWATGELFF. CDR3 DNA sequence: TGTGCCAGTAGTATCCGTCGGCAGGGATGGGCCACCGGGGAGCTGTTTTTT. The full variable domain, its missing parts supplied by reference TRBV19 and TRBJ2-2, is DGGITQSPKYLFRKEGQNVTLSCEQNLNHDAMYWYRQDPGQGLRLIYYSQIVNDFQKGDIAEGYSVSREKKESFPLTVTSAQKNPTAFYLCASSIRRQGWATGELFFGEGSRLTVL.